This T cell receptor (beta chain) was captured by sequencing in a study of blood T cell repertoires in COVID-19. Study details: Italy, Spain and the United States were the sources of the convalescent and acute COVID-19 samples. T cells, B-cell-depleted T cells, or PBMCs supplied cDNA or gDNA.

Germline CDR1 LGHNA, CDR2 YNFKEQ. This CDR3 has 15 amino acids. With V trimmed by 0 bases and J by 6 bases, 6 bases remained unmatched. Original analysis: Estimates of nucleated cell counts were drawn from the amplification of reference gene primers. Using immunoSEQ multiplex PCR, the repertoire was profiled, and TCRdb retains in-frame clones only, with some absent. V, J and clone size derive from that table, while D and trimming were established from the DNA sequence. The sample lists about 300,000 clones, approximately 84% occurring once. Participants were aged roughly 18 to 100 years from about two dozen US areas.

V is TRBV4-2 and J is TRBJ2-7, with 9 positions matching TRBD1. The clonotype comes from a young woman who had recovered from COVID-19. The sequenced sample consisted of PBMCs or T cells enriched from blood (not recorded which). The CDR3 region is CASSQDGQGLGEQYF. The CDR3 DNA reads TGTGCCAGCAGCCAAGACGGACAGGGGCTCGGCGAGCAGTACTTC.